A single sample gave rise to the 9 T cell receptor beta chains below, sequenced in a study of shared clonotypes between healthy human individuals. TCRdb's copy holds only in-frame clones and misses some; the assay was immunoSEQ multiplex PCR. The data contain about 1.9 million clones, 90% to 95% of them singletons. As defined, naive CD8 cells were CD45RO-negative and positively selected for CCR7, with terminally differentiated effector memory CD45RA+ cells excluded. The sample taken for sequencing was naive CD8+ T cells from PBMCs. These TCRs come from a man younger than 35 in good health. Some clones in this sample may be carry-over from other donors' samples.

V is TRBV5-8 and J is TRBJ1-5, with 7 bases matching TRBD1. Trimming at V came to 0 bases and at J to 6 bases, leaving 6 bases not matched to a gene. The CDR3 spans 15 residues. Looked up from germline, CDR1 is SGHTS and CDR2 is YDEGEE. In DNA, the CDR3 is TGTGCCAGCAGCTTGGCAGGGGGTAGAGGTCAGCCCCAGCATTTT. Translating gives CASSLAGGRGQPQHF. Looking up the rest from reference TRBV5-8 and TRBJ1-5 gives the full variable domain: EAGVTQSPTHLIKTRGQQATLRCSPISGHTSVYWYQQALGLGLQFLLWYDEGEERNRGNFPPRFSGRQFPNYSSELNVNALELEDSALYLCASSLAGGRGQPQHFGDGTRLSIL.

The rearrangement links TRBV11-1 to TRBJ2-3; no firm D call. The CDR3 length is 16 residues. V lost 4 bases and J 0 bases, leaving 14 bases between the germline ends. Germline assignment: CDR1 SGHAT and CDR2 FQDESV (reference sequence). CDR3 in amino acids: CASSSREGRSTDTQYF. DNA for the CDR3: TGTGCCAGCAGCTCCCGTGAAGGACGCAGCACAGATACGCAGTATTTT.

J is TRBJ2-7 and V is TRBV11-2; 9 bases match TRBD2. Germline CDR1 and CDR2: SGHAT and FQNNGV. CDR3 size: 16 residues. After removal of 6 bases from V and 4 bases from J, the junction contained 13 bases not matched to a gene. The CDR3 region has the DNA TGTGCCAGCAGTCAGGCGGGAGGGCCGGTAGGGTACGAGCAGTACTTC. This translates into CASSQAGGPVGYEQYF. Based on the CDR3 plus reference TRBV11-2 and TRBJ2-7, the full variable domain is EAGVAQSPRYKIIEKRQSVAFWCNPISGHATLYWYQQILGQGPKLLIQFQNNGVVDDSQLPKDRFSAERLKGVDSTLKIQPAKLEDSAVYLCASSQAGGPVGYEQYFGPGTRLTVT.

Regarding this clone: Other DNA sequences in the sample encode the same CDR3. The chain joins TRBV6-5 to TRBJ2-3; D unclear. The CDR3 covers 13 residues. V was shortened by 0 bases and J by 3 bases, with 4 bases between the two germline ends. Germline-derived CDR1 and CDR2 are MNHEY and SVGAGI. The CDR3 is CASSYSGTDTQYF. The CDR3 DNA reads as TGTGCCAGCAGTTACTCGGGTACAGATACGCAGTATTTT.

This rearrangement joins TRBV5-8 to TRBJ2-7, with unresolved D. This CDR3 comprises 15 residues. CDR1 is SGHTS and CDR2 is YDEGEE in the germline V gene. Trimming removed 4 bases from V and 3 bases from J, with 17 bases in between. The CDR3 bases are TGTGCCAGCAGCCGGATCGGACCGACCCTCTACGAGCAGTACTTC. Amino acid sequence: CASSRIGPTLYEQYF.

The chain couples TRBV7-9 to TRBJ2-1; 7 bases are a match to TRBD1. V gave up 8 bases and J gave up 6 bases; unmatched junction bases: 4. The CDR3 length is 12 residues. CDR1 is SEHNR and CDR2 is FQNEAQ in the germline V gene (reference sequence). CDR3 sequence (DNA): TGTGCCAGCGAGCCAGGGGGCAATGAGCAGTTCTTC. Protein product: CASEPGGNEQFF.

The rearrangement links TRBV19 to TRBJ2-7, with TRBD2 identical over 12 bases. Unmatched junction bases numbered 11, after V lost 5 bases and J lost 3 bases. The CDR3 totals 17 residues. Germline loops: CDR1 LNHDA, CDR2 SQIVND (reference sequence). DNA of the CDR3: TGTGCCAGTAGTCACCGACTAGCGGGAGCGCTAAACTACGAGCAGTACTTC. It encodes CASSHRLAGALNYEQYF.

This chain uses TRBV7-8 with TRBJ2-3; 9 positions agree with TRBD2. Unmatched junction bases numbered 10, after V lost 11 bases and J lost 4 bases. The CDR3 spans 14 residues. CDR1 SGHVS and CDR2 FQNEAQ come from the germline V gene. For the CDR3, the DNA is TGTGCCTCCACCCAGCGGGAGGTTCCAGATACGCAGTATTTT. As protein: CASTQREVPDTQYF.

The gene calls are TRBV6-1 and TRBJ1-2; 7 nucleotides agree with TRBD1. The germline CDR1 and CDR2 sequences are MNHNS and SASEGT. V shed 4 bases and J 8 bases; nucleotides not matched to a gene: 10. CDR3 length equals 14 residues. CDR3 region: CASSGKGARGGYTF. CDR3 coding DNA: TGTGCCAGCAGTGGGAAGGGGGCGCGGGGAGGCTACACCTTC.